Listed below are T cell receptor beta chains from one sample, sequenced in a study of OX40 agonist ivuxolimab in advanced cancers. Assay used: immunoSEQ multiplex PCR; TCRdb lists only in-frame clones, some missing. Among about 69,000 clones listed, roughly 80% were seen once. This material consisted of CD4+ or CD8+ T cells sorted from blood, taken in a trial of the OX40 agonist ivuxolimab. Receptor source: an adult with an advanced solid tumor such as melanoma, head and neck, liver or kidney cancer. The CDR3 runs from the conserved cysteine through the conserved F or W. The D gene is left open where the match is weak. Not every row has a clone size; where given, it reads once, few, many or a size class.

V gene	D gene	clone size	J gene	CDR3 DNA	CDR3 protein
TRBV6-1	NA	NA	TRBJ1-2	TGTGCCAGCAGTGAAACCCAGGGAGGGGGCTACACCTTC	CASSETQGGGYTF
TRBV18	NA	NA	TRBJ2-7	TGTGCCAGCTCCCCTGGCTACGAGCAGTACTTC	CASSPGYEQYF
TRBV5-1	TRBD1	NA	TRBJ2-7	TGCGCCAGCAGCTTGGTGGGACAGTCCTACGAGCAGTACTTC	CASSLVGQSYEQYF
TRBV7-2	NA	NA	TRBJ2-7	TGTGCCAGCAGCTTTTTTGGGGGCGCAGCCTACGAGCAGTACTTC	CASSFFGGAAYEQYF
TRBV6-5	NA	NA	TRBJ2-7	TGTGCCAGCAGTCCTTCCATCTCCTACGAGCAGTACTTC	CASSPSISYEQYF
TRBV5-6	NA	NA	TRBJ1-2	TGTGCCAGCAGCTTGACAGGCAGCTATGGCTACACCTTC	CASSLTGSYGYTF
TRBV15	NA	NA	TRBJ1-3	TGTGCCACCAGCAGAGATCACGCAGGGTGGAACACCATATATTTT	CATSRDHAGWNTIYF
TRBV4-2	NA	NA	TRBJ1-2	TGTGCCAGCAGCCAAGCTGGGGTTACTAACTATGGCTACACCTTC	CASSQAGVTNYGYTF
TRBV23-1	TRBD1	NA	TRBJ2-7	TGCGCCAGCAGTGGGAGGACAGGGGAGGAATCCGAGCAGTACTTC	CASSGRTGEESEQYF
TRBV30	NA	NA	TRBJ2-6	TGTGCCTGGGACAGCTCTGGGGCCAACGTCCTGACTTTC	CAWDSSGANVLTF
TRBV4-3	TRBD1	NA	TRBJ1-6	TGCGCCAGCAGCCAAGATACTGGACAGGGAGGATCACCCCTCCACTTT	CASSQDTGQGGSPLHF
TRBV28	NA	NA	TRBJ2-7	TGTGCCAGCAGTCTAACTGCCCGGCGCGAGCAGTACTTC	CASSLTARREQYF
TRBV9	TRBD1	NA	TRBJ1-2	TGTGCCAGCAGCGTACAGGACAGGGGGTATGGCTACACCTTC	CASSVQDRGYGYTF
TRBV6-1	NA	once	TRBJ1-1	TGTGCCAGCACTACAACGGCGGGCGCGACGGAAGCTTTCTTT	CASTTTAGATEAFF
TRBV10-2	NA	NA	TRBJ2-3	TGCGCCAGCATTAACCGGGATTCTAGCACAGATACGCAGTATTTT	CASINRDSSTDTQYF
TRBV7-2	TRBD2	NA	TRBJ2-5	TGTGCCAGCAGCAAGGGCAGCGGGAGGGCTAGGGAGACCCAGTACTTC	CASSKGSGRARETQYF
TRBV6-5	NA	few	TRBJ2-7	TGTGCCAGCAGTTCCAGGTTCGCGCAGTACTTC	CASSSRFAQYF
TRBV4-1	TRBD1	NA	TRBJ1-2	TGCGCCAGCAGCCCTAGACGGGGACAGGGAGGTCTGGGGGGCTACACCTTC	CASSPRRGQGGLGGYTF
TRBV2	NA	NA	TRBJ2-5	TGTGCCAGCAGTGTTCGGGCCCCAGAGACCCAGTACTTC	CASSVRAPETQYF
TRBV18	NA	NA	TRBJ2-2	TGTGCCAGCTCACCACGCATGGGCCCGAACACCGGGGAGCTGTTTTTT	CASSPRMGPNTGELFF
TRBV6-5	NA	NA	TRBJ1-2	TGTGCCAGCAGTCTGGCGGGGGACCCTTATGGCTACACCTTC	CASSLAGDPYGYTF
TRBV7-9	TRBD2	NA	TRBJ2-1	TGTGCCAGCAGCTTCCGGGAGGGACTCTACAATGAGCAGTTCTTC	CASSFREGLYNEQFF
TRBV30	NA	NA	TRBJ1-5	TGTGCCTGGAGGCAGCAGGGTGGGCGCAATCAGCCCCAGCATTTT	CAWRQQGGRNQPQHF
TRBV6-5	TRBD2	NA	TRBJ2-3	TGTGCCAGCAGTTACTCGGCGGGAGGGTCAGATACGCAGTATTTT	CASSYSAGGSDTQYF
TRBV9	TRBD2	NA	TRBJ2-3	TGTGCCAGCAGCGTACCGAAGCGGGGTAGCACAGATACGCAGTATTTT	CASSVPKRGSTDTQYF
TRBV19	TRBD2	NA	TRBJ2-3	TGTGCCAGTAGTCGCGGACGGGGGAGGGCCGGCACAGATACGCAGTATTTT	CASSRGRGRAGTDTQYF
TRBV15	NA	NA	TRBJ1-5	TGTGCCACCAGCAGAGAGAGGGACCACAATCAGCCCCAGCATTTT	CATSRERDHNQPQHF
TRBV5-6	TRBD1	NA	TRBJ1-2	TGTGCCAGCAGCGCCGACAGGGCCCACTATGGCTACACCTTC	CASSADRAHYGYTF
TRBV7-9	NA	NA	TRBJ2-2	TGTGCCAGCAGCCCCCCATTGGTGGCGTACACCGGGGAGCTGTTTTTT	CASSPPLVAYTGELFF
TRBV6-1	NA	NA	TRBJ1-1	TGTGCCAGCAGTGAAATGGACAGTGTGAACACTGAAGCTTTCTTT	CASSEMDSVNTEAFF
TRBV2	TRBD1	NA	TRBJ2-7	TGTGCCAGCAGTGAAGCGAGACAGGGGAACGAGCAGTACTTC	CASSEARQGNEQYF
TRBV7-8	NA	NA	TRBJ2-5	TGTGCCAGCAGCCCAAGGCGGATTTTGGATCTGGAGACCCAGTACTTC	CASSPRRILDLETQYF
TRBV6-5	NA	NA	TRBJ1-6	TGTGCCAGCAGTTATGGGAATTCACCCCTCCACTTT	CASSYGNSPLHF
TRBV10-3	NA	NA	TRBJ2-7	TGTGCCATCTCTCCCGGATTCTACGAGCAGTACTTC	CAISPGFYEQYF
TRBV2	TRBD2	NA	TRBJ2-5	TGTGCCAGCAGTGGGACGGGACGGGAGGTGACCCAGTACTTC	CASSGTGREVTQYF
TRBV9	TRBD2	NA	TRBJ2-1	TGTGCCAGCAGCCCGCGGACTAGCGGGAGGTCCAATGAGCAGTTCTTC	CASSPRTSGRSNEQFF
TRBV21-1	NA	NA	TRBJ2-7	TGTGCCAGCAGTAAAACGGTGGGCCCCGCCAGGTACGAGCAGTACTTC	CASSKTVGPARYEQYF
TRBV27	TRBD2	once	TRBJ2-5	TGTGCCAGCAGTTTAAGGGCAGGGAGGGGAGAGACCCAGTACTTC	CASSLRAGRGETQYF
TRBV2	NA	NA	TRBJ2-1	TGTGCCAGCAGTGGGTCGACTAGGGGTAATGAGCAGTTCTTC	CASSGSTRGNEQFF
TRBV28	TRBD2	NA	TRBJ2-4	TGTGCCAGCAGTCCAAATAGCGGGGGGGCCGTTTCGAAATCACACTTC	CASSPNSGGAVSKSHF
TRBV9	TRBD1	NA	TRBJ2-7	TGTGCCAGCAGCGCCGCCTCGACAGGGGCCCTCTACGAGCAGTACTTC	CASSAASTGALYEQYF
TRBV7-2	TRBD1	NA	TRBJ2-2	TGTGCCAGCAACAACTTGGGACAGTCGAACACCGGGGAGCTGTTTTTT	CASNNLGQSNTGELFF